This TCR beta chain was found in a study of CD8+CD57+ T cells in acquired aplastic anemia. Germline V lookup: CDR1 LNHNV, CDR2 YYDKDF (reference sequence). The ends lost 5 bases at V and 3 bases at J; junction bases unmatched: 7. The CDR3 is 15 residues long. Patients included in sequencing had previously demonstrated CD8+CD57+ cell expansion by flow cytometry. Study outcomes and limitations: Significant differences in CD8+ Simpson's diversity were not observed between patients and controls.

This clonotype was observed a handful of times. Its antigen is still unknown. For CDR3 and TCR beta VDJ profiling, genomic DNA was the template used. TCRdb called the reads again in MiXCR, with one record for every CDR3 protein. This sample has around 80,000 distinct CDR3 sequences, with less than 85% found just once. The rearrangement links TRBV15 to TRBJ2-7; 10 positions agree with TRBD1. Sequencing input: sorted CD4+, CD8+, or CD8+CD57+ T cells (not recorded which) from PBMCs. This sequence originates from a human donor with aplastic anemia. The CDR3 spells CATSGTGTGVYEQYF. CDR3 bases: TGTGCCACCAGCGGTACCGGGACAGGGGTCTACGAGCAGTACTTC.